This T cell receptor beta chain was captured in a study of T cell responses to AZD1222 COVID-19 vaccine. Clones were sequenced by immunoSEQ multiplex PCR, and TCRdb holds only the in-frame ones, with some missing. The profile shows some 130,000 clones, roughly 93% of them singletons. V lost 4 bases, J lost 2 bases, and 12 bases lay in between. Germline V gives CDR1 SGHRS, CDR2 YFSETQ. This CDR3 comprises 15 residues. Sequenced here: peripheral blood, sampled 28 days after the second AZD1222 dose. The sequence was obtained from an adult who received the AZD1222 COVID-19 vaccine. V and J are TRBV5-1 and TRBJ1-4, with a tentative D call TRBD1 (5 bases). The CDR3 nucleotides are TGCGCCAGCAGCGGATCAGGGAGGACTAATGAAAAACTGTTTTTT. Residues: CASSGSGRTNEKLFF.